The 32 T cell receptor beta chains listed next were all sequenced from one sample in a study of cytomegalovirus exposure and HLA in healthy donors. Primers: 60 Vbeta forward and 13 Jbeta reverse. The data were produced by immunoSEQ multiplex PCR, yet TCRdb's version contains in-frame clones alone and is incomplete. The sample has about 130,000 clones; roughly 80% are singletons. Sequencing used PBMCs. The source of these receptors is a middle-aged woman in good health and CMV-seronegative.

This clone was recorded a few times. This chain uses TRBV7-9 with TRBJ1-4; TRBD1 matches 9 bases. This CDR3 is 15 amino acids long. The germline V gene encodes CDR1 SEHNR and CDR2 FQNEAQ (reference sequence). The junction had 3 bases not matched to a gene; V was cut back by 0 bases and J by 7 bases. The CDR3 nucleotides are TGTGCCAGCAGCTTAGCGGTGACAGGGGGTGAAAAACTGTTTTTT. This sequence encodes CASSLAVTGGEKLFF.

The V gene is TRBV5-5, the J gene TRBJ1-2; no clear D. Germline V gives CDR1 SGHKS, CDR2 YYEKEE (reference sequence). The CDR3 spans 12 residues. Trimming took off 2 bases at V and 6 bases at J, with 8 bases between the two ends. CDR3 amino acids: CASSFDSDGYTF. The CDR3 nucleotides read TGTGCCAGCAGCTTCGATTCGGATGGCTACACCTTC. The entire variable domain, with the rest obtained from reference TRBV5-5 and TRBJ1-2, is as follows: DAGVTQSPTHLIKTRGQQVTLRCSPISGHKSVSWYQQVLGQGPQFIFQYYEKEERGRGNFPDRFSARQFPNYSSELNVNALLLGDSALYLCASSFDSDGYTFGSGTRLTVV.

The V gene is TRBV27, the J gene TRBJ1-5, with a possible D match to TRBD1 (6 bases). Germline CDR1 is MNHEY and CDR2 is SMNVEV (reference sequence). The CDR3 sequence is 17 residues long. The V end lost 6 bases, the J end lost 0 bases, and 18 bases lay between the germline ends. The CDR3 spells CASSSKQGPYSNQPQHF. CDR3 bases: TGTGCCAGCAGCTCGAAACAGGGACCGTATAGCAATCAGCCCCAGCATTTT.

This clone was detected only a few times. The CDR3 DNA sequence: TGCGCCAGCAGCTTGGACAGGGGAGAGACCCAGTACTTC. This codes for CASSLDRGETQYF. The rearrangement links TRBV5-1 to TRBJ2-5; 7 bases fit TRBD1. V lost 0 bases to trimming and J lost 4 bases; unmatched junction nucleotides: 0. The CDR3 extends over 13 amino acids. Germline loops: CDR1 SGHRS, CDR2 YFSETQ. Drawing the rest from reference TRBV5-1 and TRBJ2-5, the complete variable domain is KAGVTQTPRYLIKTRGQQVTLSCSPISGHRSVSWYQQTPGQGLQFLFEYFSETQRNKGNFPGRFSGRQFSNSRSEMNVSTLELGDSALYLCASSLDRGETQYFGPGTRLLVL.

The chain uses TRBV6-6 and TRBJ2-3, with no clear D. The CDR3 has 14 amino acids. In germline, CDR1 is MNHNY, CDR2 SVGAGI (reference sequence). V was cut by 2 bases and J by 1 base, with 7 bases left in between. The CDR3 nucleotides read TGTGCCAGCAGTTACAGATCAGGCACAGATACGCAGTATTTT. Translated, it gives CASSYRSGTDTQYF.

This sequence joins TRBV4-3 and TRBJ2-7; D perhaps matches TRBD2 (5 bases). This CDR3 has 15 amino acids. Germline assignment: CDR1 LGHNA and CDR2 YSLEER. V was trimmed by 1 base and J by 2 bases, leaving 12 bases between them. The CDR3: CASSQGLRGTYEQYF. The CDR3 DNA sequence: TGCGCCAGCAGCCAAGGTCTTCGGGGTACCTACGAGCAGTACTTC.

V usage is TRBV6-6 and J usage is TRBJ1-5, with D unclear. The CDR3 runs to 15 residues. The germline V gene has CDR1 MNHNY and CDR2 SVGAGI (reference sequence). With 6 bases removed from V and 2 bases from J, the gap between germline ends came to 14 bases. DNA for the CDR3: TGTGCCAGCAGACCGGGATTCAAAGGCAATCAGCCCCAGCATTTT. Translation: CASRPGFKGNQPQHF.

This rearrangement joins TRBV5-6 to TRBJ2-7, with 8 bases identical to TRBD2. V trimming: 4 bases; J trimming: 2 bases; junction bases outside the gene matches: 8. Germline CDR1 is SGHDT and CDR2 is YYEEEE. The CDR3 has 15 residues. For the CDR3, the DNA is TGTGCCAGCAGCCATCCTAGCGGGCGAACCTACGAGCAGTACTTC. It translates to CASSHPSGRTYEQYF.

V usage is TRBV14 and J usage is TRBJ2-3; 7 bases are shared with TRBD2. V shed 2 bases, J shed 4 bases, and the junction held 3 bases outside the gene matches. The CDR3 has 14 residues. Germline CDR1 and CDR2: SGHDN and FVKESK. CDR3 sequence reads: CASSQSLAADTQYF. The CDR3 coding sequence is TGTGCCAGCAGCCAATCTCTAGCGGCAGATACGCAGTATTTT.

This clone was observed a handful of times. The chain employs TRBV4-3 and TRBJ1-6, with a possible D match to TRBD1 (5 bases). There are 14 residues in the CDR3. The V gene's germline CDR1 is LGHNA and CDR2 YSLEER. V was clipped by 4 bases and J by 7 bases, with 11 bases between them. The CDR3 protein is CASSLAGRNSPLHF. CDR3 in DNA: TGCGCCAGCAGCCTGGCGGGGCGAAATTCACCCCTCCACTTT.

The rearrangement uses TRBV4-2 and TRBJ2-7; TRBD2 aligns across 7 bases. The CDR3 contains 20 residues. Per the germline V gene, CDR1 is LGHNA and CDR2 is YNFKEQ. The trim removed 0 bases at V and 2 bases at J, leaving 19 bases unmatched. CDR3: CASSQDQIRPGRGSTYEQYF. The CDR3, as DNA: TGTGCCAGCAGCCAAGATCAAATTAGGCCCGGGCGCGGGAGTACCTACGAGCAGTACTTC.

This clone showed up just once. The genes are TRBV6-6 and TRBJ1-1; no clear D. The germline CDR1 and CDR2 sequences are MNHNY and SVGAGI (reference sequence). Deletions cut 8 bases from V and 1 base from J, with 14 bases between. The CDR3 extends over 14 amino acids. The CDR3 here is CASGLQRGNTEAFF. DNA of the CDR3: TGTGCCAGCGGACTACAGCGGGGGAACACTGAAGCTTTCTTT.

The CDR3 DNA follows: TGTGCCAGTAGTGAGACAGGGGGCTCTGGAAACACCATATATTTT. Its translation is CASSETGGSGNTIYF. The rearrangement links TRBV19 to TRBJ1-3, with 9 bases aligning to TRBD1. Per germline, CDR1 LNHDA and CDR2 SQIVND (reference sequence). Unmatched junction bases numbered 2, after V lost 5 bases and J lost 0 bases. The CDR3 sequence is 15 residues long.

The chain combines TRBV7-6 with TRBJ1-4, with D hard to call. The germline V gene encodes CDR1 SGHVS and CDR2 FNYEAQ. V was pared by 4 bases and J by 4 bases, with 4 bases between. This CDR3 spans 12 amino acids. The CDR3 DNA reads TGTGCCAGCAGCTCTATTAATGAAAAACTGTTTTTT. As protein: CASSSINEKLFF. The complete variable domain, with remaining parts taken from reference TRBV7-6 and TRBJ1-4, reads GAGVSQSPRYKVTKRGQDVALRCDPISGHVSLYWYRQALGQGPEFLTYFNYEAQQDKSGLPNDRFSAERPEGSISTLTIQRTEQRDSAMYRCASSSINEKLFFGSGTQLSVL.

This chain joins TRBV5-1 and TRBJ1-2; TRBD1 matches 7 bases. This CDR3 has 12 residues. Germline lookup yields CDR1 SGHRS and CDR2 YFSETQ. Losses at the gene ends were 2 bases for V and 8 bases for J; bases not matched to a gene: 3. Written as DNA, the CDR3 is TGCGCCAGCAGCTTTACAGGGGAGGGCTACACCTTC. Translated: CASSFTGEGYTF.

The chain has TRBV15 and TRBJ2-1; 13 bases agree with TRBD2. Germline V gives CDR1 LNHNV, CDR2 YYDKDF (reference sequence). The CDR3 sequence is 17 residues long. V was clipped by 3 bases and J by 7 bases; unmatched bases: 9. In DNA, the CDR3 is TGTGCCACCAGCAGCGAAGGACTAGCGGGAGTTCAAAATGAGCAGTTCTTC. It is translated as CATSSEGLAGVQNEQFF.

This clone occurred once. The chain has TRBV29-1 and TRBJ1-1; D is perhaps TRBD1 (6 bases). The CDR3 runs 11 residues. Per the germline V gene, CDR1 is SQVTM and CDR2 is ANQGSEA. Trimming pared 4 bases from V and 7 bases from J, leaving 10 bases between. DNA for the CDR3: TGCAGCGTTGTAGGACAGATTGAAGCTTTCTTT. Protein product: CSVVGQIEAFF.

The rearrangement links TRBV19 to TRBJ1-4, with D possibly TRBD1 on 5 matching bases. The CDR3 covers 13 residues. The ends were cut back, 9 bases at V and 4 bases at J, with 12 bases in the middle. Per germline, CDR1 LNHDA and CDR2 SQIVND (reference sequence). As DNA, the CDR3 is TGTGCCAGCCTGGGGGGGGGTAATGAAAAACTGTTTTTT. Amino acid sequence: CASLGGGNEKLFF.

To note about this clone: The junction departs from the called germline gene at one end, perhaps through a read error. V is TRBV6-6 and J is TRBJ1-5, with D possibly matching TRBD1 (5 bases). The length of the CDR3 is 15 residues. Per the germline V gene, CDR1 is MNHNY and CDR2 is SVGAGI (reference sequence). The CDR3 sequence: CSSSYPGVTGQPQHF. CDR3 DNA: TGTTCCAGCAGTTACCCGGGGGTAACGGGACAGCCCCAGCATTTT.

The chain has TRBV10-3 and TRBJ2-5; TRBD2 matches at 10 bases. V gave up 8 bases and J gave up 4 bases; unmatched junction bases: 7. Germline CDR1 reads ENHRY; CDR2 reads SYGVKD. The CDR3 consists of 14 residues. The CDR3 reads CAIGSGGAAETQYF. The CDR3, as DNA: TGTGCCATCGGGAGCGGGGGGGCCGCAGAGACCCAGTACTTC.

In DNA form, the CDR3 reads TGTGCCAGCAGTTACCCCCCAAACACCTACGAGCAGTACTTC. Its protein is CASSYPPNTYEQYF. The rearrangement uses TRBV6-6 and TRBJ2-7; D gene uncertain. The CDR3 loop spans 14 amino acids. Looked up from germline, CDR1 is MNHNY and CDR2 is SVGAGI (reference sequence). V was clipped by 2 bases and J by 2 bases, with 10 bases between them.

This chain connects TRBV5-6 to TRBJ2-7; TRBD2 matches 8 bases. V lost 4 bases, J lost 3 bases, and 6 bases stayed unmatched. From germline, CDR1 is SGHDT and CDR2 YYEEEE. The CDR3 contains 14 residues. CDR3 region: CASSLPGGYYEQYF. The DNA of the CDR3 is TGTGCCAGCAGCCTCCCGGGGGGGTACTACGAGCAGTACTTC.

J is TRBJ2-1 and V is TRBV5-6, with D possibly being TRBD1 (5 bases). The V end lost 1 base, the J end lost 10 bases, and 6 bases lay between the germline ends. The CDR3 runs to 11 residues. Germline V gene lookup returns CDR1 SGHDT and CDR2 YYEEEE. In DNA form, the CDR3 reads TGTGCCAGCAGCTTGCAGGGAGAGCAGTTCTTC. Protein product: CASSLQGEQFF.

The rearrangement links TRBV5-4 to TRBJ2-4; no definite D call. CDR1 is SGHNT, CDR2 YYREEE, per germline (reference sequence). V lost 4 bases to trimming and J lost 1 base, with 15 bases between them. The CDR3 is 16 residues long. The CDR3 region has the DNA TGTGCCAGCAGCCCAGCTGGCCTGGAGGCCAAAAACATTCAGTACTTC. Translation: CASSPAGLEAKNIQYF. Full variable domain (rest looked up from reference TRBV5-4 and TRBJ2-4): ETGVTQSPTHLIKTRGQQVTLRCSSQSGHNTVSWYQQALGQGPQFIFQYYREEENGRGNFPPRFSGLQFPNYSSELNVNALELDDSALYLCASSPAGLEAKNIQYFGAGTRLSVL.

The CDR3 DNA follows: TGTGCCACCAGCATTGGAGCGACCCACACAGATACGCAGTATTTT. Amino acid sequence: CATSIGATHTDTQYF. The chain joins TRBV15 to TRBJ2-3, with no clear D. This CDR3 is built from 15 residues. V was trimmed by 4 bases and J by 2 bases, leaving 13 bases between them. Per germline, CDR1 LNHNV and CDR2 YYDKDF (reference sequence).

The V call is TRBV9, the J call TRBJ1-4; 11 nucleotides agree with TRBD1. J lost 7 bases, V lost 1 base, and 9 bases had no gene match. CDR1 is SGDLS and CDR2 is YYNGEE in the germline V gene. This CDR3 spans 17 amino acids. CDR3 DNA sequence: TGTGCCAGCAGCGTAACCCCCCCGGGACAGGGGGGTGAAAAACTGTTTTTT. Amino acids: CASSVTPPGQGGEKLFF.

The V gene is TRBV2, the J gene TRBJ2-7; 10 bases are shared with TRBD2. V trimming: 6 bases; J trimming: 7 bases; junction bases outside the gene matches: 6. This CDR3 contains 13 residues. The V gene's germline CDR1 is SNHLY and CDR2 FYNNEI. The chain's CDR3 is CASSGGLAREQYF. CDR3 nucleotide sequence: TGTGCCAGCAGCGGGGGACTAGCGAGGGAGCAGTACTTC.

The rearrangement joins TRBV7-8 to TRBJ2-3; D gene uncertain. The CDR3 loop spans 10 amino acids. Germline V lookup: CDR1 SGHVS, CDR2 FQNEAQ. Between the trimmed V and J ends, which lost 6 bases and 7 bases, there was a span of 5 bases. DNA of the CDR3: TGTGCCAGCAGGCCTAATACGCAGTATTTT. This translates into CASRPNTQYF.

The chain employs TRBV4-3 and TRBJ1-4; perhaps TRBD1 as D (6 bases). V lost 2 bases and J 10 bases, leaving 14 bases between the germline ends. The CDR3 totals 14 residues. Germline V gives CDR1 LGHNA, CDR2 YSLEER. CDR3 coding DNA: TGCGCCAGCAGCCAATCGGGGGGGCAGCGAAAACTGTTTTTT. Its protein is CASSQSGGQRKLFF.

The chain has TRBV10-3 and TRBJ2-1, with 9 bases identical to TRBD2. V shed 0 bases, J shed 7 bases, and the junction held 13 bases outside the gene matches. Germline V CDR1 and CDR2: ENHRY, SYGVKD. This CDR3 comprises 18 residues. The CDR3: CAISESGASGTLRNEQFF. For the CDR3, the DNA is TGTGCCATCAGTGAGTCGGGGGCTAGCGGGACCCTAAGGAATGAGCAGTTCTTC.

The table lists this clone with a few counts. One junction end disagrees with the germline gene, perhaps due to a read error. The V and J genes are TRBV7-7 and TRBJ2-5, with D perhaps TRBD2 (5 bases). The CDR3 has 16 residues. Per germline, CDR1 SSHAT and CDR2 FNYEAQ (reference sequence). The CDR3 DNA reads as TGTGCTAGCAGCTTAGGAAGGATGACCCTCGGAGGGACCCAGTACTTC. Translated, it gives CASSLGRMTLGGTQYF.

This clone was seen a handful of times. The J gene is TRBJ1-2, the V gene TRBV6-5; weak D call: TRBD1 (5 bases). The CDR3 spans 13 residues. Trimming took off 2 bases at V and 8 bases at J, with 12 bases between the two ends. Germline CDR1 reads MNHEY; CDR2 reads SVGAGI. Written as DNA, the CDR3 is TGTGCCAGCAGTTACGATAGGGGTGAAGGCTACACCTTC. It specifies CASSYDRGEGYTF.